The 27 T cell receptor beta chains listed next were all sequenced from one sample in a study of T cell repertoires in cytomegalovirus infection. TCRdb re-derived calls from the reads in MiXCR, one entry per CDR3 protein. The data show around 260,000 distinct CDR3 sequences, 25% seen once. The sequenced sample consisted of PBMCs. All receptors derive from a human donor in good health (CMV status not recorded). Some clones in this sample may be carry-over from other donors' samples.

The gene calls are TRBV28 and TRBJ1-3, with D hard to call. Trimming shortened V by 7 bases and J by 0 bases, and 10 bases separated the two germline ends. The CDR3 extends over 14 amino acids. Per germline, CDR1 MDHEN and CDR2 SYDVKM. In DNA form, the CDR3 reads TGTGCCAGCACCTCCCCAAGCTCTGGAAACACCATATATTTT. Amino acids: CASTSPSSGNTIYF.

V is TRBV27 and J is TRBJ2-2; D may be TRBD1 (5 bases). CDR3 length: 15 residues. Germline loops: CDR1 MNHEY, CDR2 SMNVEV (reference sequence). Trimming took 1 base from V and 1 from J, leaving 7 bases between them. This CDR3 is CASSLYQGNTGELFF. CDR3 nucleotide sequence: TGTGCCAGCAGTTTATACCAGGGGAACACCGGGGAGCTGTTTTTT.

This clonotype was picked up many times. The chain carries TRBV28 and TRBJ2-7, with D perhaps matching TRBD1 or TRBD2 (6 bases each). The ends were cut back, 7 bases at V and 0 bases at J, with 19 bases in the middle. Germline V gives CDR1 MDHEN, CDR2 SYDVKM. CDR3 length: 16 residues. The CDR3 protein is CASTPGPGASSYEQYF. Written as DNA, the CDR3 is TGTGCCAGCACCCCCGGCCCGGGGGCGAGCTCCTACGAGCAGTACTTC.

This clonotype was recorded a few times. The rearrangement joins TRBV2 to TRBJ1-2; 7 nucleotides align to TRBD1. V lost 8 bases and J lost 5; bases outside the gene matches: 8. The CDR3 has 13 amino acids. CDR1 and CDR2 (germline): SNHLY, FYNNEI. The CDR3 DNA reads TGTGCCAGCCACCCCGGGACAGAGTATGGCTACACCTTC. It specifies CASHPGTEYGYTF.

This chain connects TRBV2 to TRBJ1-6; unclear D gene. V shed 6 bases and J shed 9 bases, with 6 bases lying between them. There are 11 residues in the CDR3. CDR1 SNHLY and CDR2 FYNNEI come from the germline V gene. CDR3 DNA: TGTGCCAGCAGATCCAGTTCACCCCTCCACTTT. Its translation: CASRSSSPLHF.

There are a few counts of this clonotype. The chain carries TRBV5-4 and TRBJ2-1; 8 bases agree with TRBD2. Germline values: CDR1 SGHNT, CDR2 YYREEE (reference sequence). V was clipped by 4 bases and J by 7 bases; unmatched bases: 10. CDR3 length equals 15 residues. CDR3 in amino acids: CASSLAGRARNEQFF. DNA of the CDR3: TGTGCCAGCAGCCTGGCCGGGAGGGCGAGGAATGAGCAGTTCTTC.

The rearrangement joins TRBV14 to TRBJ1-2; D not resolved. CDR1 is SGHDN and CDR2 is FVKESK in the germline V gene. The V end lost 1 base, the J end lost 4 bases, and 4 bases lay between the germline ends. The CDR3 has 12 amino acids. CDR3 sequence (DNA): TGTGCCAGCAGCCAAGTTGCCTATGGCTACACCTTC. The encoded protein is CASSQVAYGYTF.

This clonotype was counted ten times or more. This chain joins TRBV7-8 and TRBJ2-2; 7 bases agree with TRBD2. CDR3 length: 17 residues. Trimming cost V 4 bases and J 2 bases; bases outside gene matches: 10. Per the germline V gene, CDR1 is SGHVS and CDR2 is FQNEAQ. CDR3 bases: TGTGCCAGCAGCTCTAGTGGTGGGAGGGCCAACACCGGGGAGCTGTTTTTT. Residues: CASSSSGGRANTGELFF.

The chain couples TRBV19 to TRBJ2-1; a weak D match, TRBD2 (6 bases). CDR1 is LNHDA and CDR2 is SQIVND in the germline V gene (reference sequence). V was trimmed by 5 bases and J by 15 bases, leaving 14 bases between them. The CDR3 sequence is 11 residues long. CDR3 in DNA: TGTGCCAGTAGTCGGACGGGAGTACCGTTCTTC. It encodes CASSRTGVPFF.

The CDR3 DNA reads as TGCAGTGCTCTCCCAGGAGGGCACTACGAGCAGTACTTC. The encoded protein is CSALPGGHYEQYF. The chain combines TRBV20-1 with TRBJ2-7, with D possibly being TRBD2 (6 bases). The CDR3 spans 13 residues. V was clipped by 5 bases and J by 3 bases, with 14 bases between them. Germline-derived CDR1 and CDR2 are DFQATT and SNEGSKA (reference sequence).

On this clonotype: A much bigger clone sits one base away, suggesting this may be a read error. The chain employs TRBV7-3 and TRBJ1-1; perhaps TRBD1 as D (6 bases). Looked up from germline, CDR1 is SGHTA and CDR2 is FQGTGA. This CDR3 is built from 12 residues. CDR3 region: CASSQGNAEAFF. The CDR3 DNA reads TGTGCCAGCAGTCAGGGGAACGCTGAAGCTTTCTTT.

This clonotype was observed at least ten times. The chain uses TRBV7-8 and TRBJ1-1, with 10 positions matching TRBD1. This CDR3 has 15 residues. Unmatched junction bases numbered 3, after V lost 5 bases and J lost 0 bases. CDR1 and CDR2 from the germline V gene are SGHVS and FQNEAQ. The CDR3 coding sequence is TGTGCCAGCAGCACCGGACAGGGGGTGAACACTGAAGCTTTCTTT. As protein: CASSTGQGVNTEAFF. The full variable domain, its missing parts supplied by reference TRBV7-8 and TRBJ1-1, is GAGVSQSPRYKVAKRGQDVALRCDPISGHVSLFWYQQALGQGPEFLTYFQNEAQLDKSGLPSDRFFAERPEGSVSTLKIQRTQQEDSAVYLCASSTGQGVNTEAFFGQGTRLTVV.

This clonotype was detected ten times or more. The chain has TRBV7-2 and TRBJ2-7; 9 positions agree with TRBD1. V dropped 0 bases and J dropped 1; count of bases not matched to a gene: 4. The CDR3 loop spans 16 amino acids. Germline V gene sequence: CDR1 SGHTA, CDR2 FQGNSA. The CDR3 bases are TGTGCCAGCAGCTTAGCGGGGACAGGGTTTTCCTACGAGCAGTACTTC. This gives the protein CASSLAGTGFSYEQYF.

This clonotype appeared a few times. The chain's CDR3 is CASSGGTLSYGYTF. DNA of the CDR3: TGTGCCAGCAGCGGGGGGACCCTGAGCTATGGCTACACCTTC. The chain couples TRBV9 to TRBJ1-2; TRBD1 might be the D (5 bases). V was clipped by 3 bases and J by 4 bases, with 13 bases between them. The germline gives CDR1 SGDLS, CDR2 YYNGEE. This CDR3 contains 14 residues.

The chain combines TRBV28 with TRBJ2-7, with 9 bases identical to TRBD2. Germline V lookup: CDR1 MDHEN, CDR2 SYDVKM. With 6 bases clipped from V and 4 bases from J, the junction kept 10 bases outside the gene matches. There are 15 residues in the CDR3. The DNA of the CDR3 is TGTGCCAGCAGACTCCAGCCGACTAGCGGATACGAGCAGTACTTC. Amino acid sequence: CASRLQPTSGYEQYF.

The genes are TRBV2 and TRBJ2-2; D remains ambiguous. V was trimmed by 2 bases and J by 0 bases, leaving 13 bases between them. The CDR3 sequence is 17 residues long. Germline V gives CDR1 SNHLY, CDR2 FYNNEI. CDR3 sequence (DNA): TGTGCCAGCAGTGAACTTAGGCGGCGACCGAACACCGGGGAGCTGTTTTTT. It specifies CASSELRRRPNTGELFF.

This clonotype was picked up a small number of times. In DNA form, the CDR3 reads TGTGCCATCAGCACCGGGACGGGGGGCACAGATACGCAGTATTTT. Translating it yields CAISTGTGGTDTQYF. This sequence joins TRBV10-3 and TRBJ2-3; possibly TRBD2 for D (6 bases). V shed 6 bases and J shed 1 base, with 14 bases lying between them. CDR1 ENHRY and CDR2 SYGVKD come from the germline V gene. This CDR3 comprises 15 residues.

The chain combines TRBV18 with TRBJ2-5; TRBD1 or TRBD2 may be the D gene (5 bases each). Germline CDR1 reads KGHSH; CDR2 reads LQKENI. Trimming left V 3 bases short and J 2 bases short, with 16 bases between. The CDR3 contains 16 residues. CDR3 DNA: TGTGCCAGCTCACCTCCGGCCGGGGCTAGGCAAGAGACCCAGTACTTC. It is translated as CASSPPAGARQETQYF.

This clonotype was counted a few times. V gene TRBV29-1 combines with J gene TRBJ1-1, with D possibly TRBD1 on 5 matching bases. Germline loops: CDR1 SQVTM, CDR2 ANQGSEA. CDR3 size: 13 residues. V was shortened by 1 base and J by 5 bases, with 11 bases between the two germline ends. The CDR3 loop is CSVEAGGVTEAFF. The CDR3 DNA reads as TGCAGCGTTGAAGCGGGGGGAGTGACTGAAGCTTTCTTT.

The chain recombines TRBV11-2 with TRBJ2-7; D unresolved. Trimming removed 3 bases from V and 1 base from J, with 13 bases in between. The CDR3 runs 15 residues. The germline V gene has CDR1 SGHAT and CDR2 FQNNGV. Here the CDR3 reads CASSFSTTGSYEQYF. The DNA of the CDR3 is TGTGCCAGCAGCTTTTCGACGACTGGTTCCTACGAGCAGTACTTC.

This clonotype was observed many times. This chain links TRBV24-1 with TRBJ2-6; TRBD1 agrees at 8 bases. V lost 4 bases to trimming and J lost 3 bases; unmatched junction nucleotides: 4. The length of the CDR3 is 16 residues. Germline CDR1 is KGHDR and CDR2 is SFDVKD. For the CDR3, the DNA is TGTGCCACCAGTGACCCGGACAGGGATGGGGCCAACGTCCTGACTTTC. Protein sequence: CATSDPDRDGANVLTF.

A few counts support this clonotype. CDR3 DNA: TGTGCCAGCAGCATAACCGGGGGCAATCAGCCCCAGCATTTT. As protein: CASSITGGNQPQHF. The chain combines TRBV7-2 with TRBJ1-5; D gene uncertain. This CDR3 has 14 amino acids. The germline CDR1 and CDR2 sequences are SGHTA and FQGNSA. Trimming took off 5 bases at V and 2 bases at J, with 10 bases between the two ends.

This rearrangement joins TRBV7-9 to TRBJ1-1; TRBD1 might be the D (5 bases). Trimming removed 3 bases from V and 0 bases from J, with 11 bases in between. CDR3 length: 15 residues. Germline CDR1 SEHNR, CDR2 FQNEAQ (reference sequence). This CDR3 is CASSFAGGVNTEAFF. The CDR3 DNA sequence: TGTGCCAGCAGCTTCGCCGGGGGGGTGAACACTGAAGCTTTCTTT.

This clonotype appeared many times. This rearrangement joins TRBV7-8 to TRBJ2-3; TRBD2 is a possible D gene (5 bases). The ends were cut back, 7 bases at V and 2 bases at J, with 13 bases in the middle. Germline CDR1 reads SGHVS; CDR2 reads FQNEAQ. This CDR3 is built from 14 residues. CDR3 residues: CASIPGITTDTQYF. Written as DNA, the CDR3 is TGTGCCAGCATACCCGGGATCACCACAGATACGCAGTATTTT.

The V and J genes are TRBV7-9 and TRBJ2-7, with TRBD2 matching over 7 bases. J gave up 5 bases and V 4 bases, and 8 bases lay outside the gene matches. Germline values: CDR1 SEHNR, CDR2 FQNEAQ (reference sequence). This CDR3 has 14 amino acids. In nucleotides, the CDR3 is TGTGCCAGCAGCTCGCGACTAGCTAGCCACGAGCAGTACTTC. It specifies CASSSRLASHEQYF.

This clonotype showed up many times. The CDR3 bases are TGTGCCAGCAGCCCAATCTGGCCCTACGAGCAGTACTTC. Translation: CASSPIWPYEQYF. This chain uses TRBV7-2 with TRBJ2-7; D gene ambiguous. This CDR3 comprises 13 residues. Germline-derived CDR1 and CDR2 are SGHTA and FQGNSA. V lost 5 bases and J 2 bases, leaving 10 bases between the germline ends. The whole variable domain, remainder taken from reference TRBV7-2 and TRBJ2-7, is GAGVSQSPSNKVTEKGKDVELRCDPISGHTALYWYRQSLGQGLEFLIYFQGNSAPDKSGLPSDRFSAERTGGSVSTLTIQRTQQEDSAVYLCASSPIWPYEQYFGPGTRLTVT.

J is TRBJ1-1 and V is TRBV28, with 7 bases aligning to TRBD1. Germline CDR1 is MDHEN and CDR2 is SYDVKM. The trim removed 2 bases at V and 1 base at J, leaving 13 bases unmatched. CDR3 length equals 18 residues. CDR3 residues: CASSLRESAGTANTEAFF. The CDR3 nucleotides read TGTGCCAGCAGTTTACGAGAATCAGCCGGGACAGCGAACACTGAAGCTTTCTTT.